The clone carrying this T cell receptor (beta chain) was seen more than once but under ten times. The antigen remains undetermined. In germline, CDR1 is SGHRS, CDR2 YFSETQ. CDR3 length equals 15 residues. The junction had 10 bases not matched to a gene; V was cut back by 3 bases and J by 4 bases. The entry originates in a study of T cells after yellow fever vaccination. Study-level background: SMART-Seq v4 Ultra Low Input served to prepare low-cell-number fractions.

5'RACE template switching generated TCR cDNA, adding a universal primer site and UMIs. From the 5' RACE reads, TCRdb called clonotypes with MiXCR, one entry per CDR3 protein. The data contain 300,000 or so distinct CDR3 sequences, roughly 8.6% of them singletons. The study's findings and limits: Secondary responses were weaker yet peaked faster, day 5 versus 15. Abundant contaminating clonotypes from the bulk population could appear in FACS-sorted repertoires.

This sequence joins TRBV5-1 and TRBJ2-7, with 7 bases lining up with TRBD2. The sequenced sample was PBMCs, obtained approximately 40 days after the first yellow fever vaccination. This sequence originates from a man between 18 and 35 years old who received the YFV17D yellow fever vaccine. The CDR3 DNA reads as TGCGCCAGCAGCTCCCTGACTCAGCGGGGTTACGAGCAGTACTTC. It specifies CASSSLTQRGYEQYF.